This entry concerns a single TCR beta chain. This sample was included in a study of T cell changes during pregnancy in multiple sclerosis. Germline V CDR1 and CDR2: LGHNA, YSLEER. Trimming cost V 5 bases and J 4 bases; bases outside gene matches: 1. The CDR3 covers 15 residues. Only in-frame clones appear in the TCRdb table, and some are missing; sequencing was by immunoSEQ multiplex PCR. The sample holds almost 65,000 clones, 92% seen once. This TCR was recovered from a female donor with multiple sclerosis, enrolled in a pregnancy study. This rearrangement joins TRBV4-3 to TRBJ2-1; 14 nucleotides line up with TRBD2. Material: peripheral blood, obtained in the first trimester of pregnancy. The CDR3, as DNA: TGCGCCAGCAGCTGGACTAGCGGGGGGTACAATGAGCAGTTCTTC. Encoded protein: CASSWTSGGYNEQFF.